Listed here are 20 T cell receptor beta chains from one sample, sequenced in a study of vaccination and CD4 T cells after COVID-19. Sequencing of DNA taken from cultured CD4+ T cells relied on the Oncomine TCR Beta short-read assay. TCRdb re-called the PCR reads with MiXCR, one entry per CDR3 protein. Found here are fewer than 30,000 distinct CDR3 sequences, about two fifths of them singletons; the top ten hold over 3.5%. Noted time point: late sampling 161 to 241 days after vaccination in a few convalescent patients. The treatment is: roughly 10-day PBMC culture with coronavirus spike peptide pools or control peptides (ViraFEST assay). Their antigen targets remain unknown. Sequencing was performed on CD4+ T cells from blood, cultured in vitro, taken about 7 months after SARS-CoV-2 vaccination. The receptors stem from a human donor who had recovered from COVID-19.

The CDR3 region is CASSDGLAGGIDTQYF. The CDR3 DNA reads as TGTGCCAGCAGCGATGGACTAGCGGGAGGCATAGATACGCAGTATTTT. The chain recombines TRBV7-8 with TRBJ2-3; TRBD2 matches at 14 bases. Germline V gene sequence: CDR1 SGHVS, CDR2 FQNEAQ. This CDR3 is built from 16 residues. With V trimmed by 5 bases and J by 5 bases, 6 bases remained unmatched. Together with reference TRBV7-8 and TRBJ2-3, the CDR3 gives the full variable domain: GAGVSQSPRYKVAKRGQDVALRCDPISGHVSLFWYQQALGQGPEFLTYFQNEAQLDKSGLPSDRFFAERPEGSVSTLKIQRTQQEDSAVYLCASSDGLAGGIDTQYFGPGTRLTVL.

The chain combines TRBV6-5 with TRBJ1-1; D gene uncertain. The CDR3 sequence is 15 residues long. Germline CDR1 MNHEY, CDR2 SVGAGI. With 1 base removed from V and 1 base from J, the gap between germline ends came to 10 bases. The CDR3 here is CASSYWLEPNTEAFF. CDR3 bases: TGTGCCAGCAGTTACTGGTTAGAGCCGAACACTGAAGCTTTCTTT.

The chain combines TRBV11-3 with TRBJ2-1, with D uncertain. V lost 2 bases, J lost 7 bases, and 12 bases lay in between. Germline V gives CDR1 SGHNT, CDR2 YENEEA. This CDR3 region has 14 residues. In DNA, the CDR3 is TGTGCCAGCAGCTTATACGGCCCTGAGAATGAGCAGTTCTTC. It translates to CASSLYGPENEQFF.

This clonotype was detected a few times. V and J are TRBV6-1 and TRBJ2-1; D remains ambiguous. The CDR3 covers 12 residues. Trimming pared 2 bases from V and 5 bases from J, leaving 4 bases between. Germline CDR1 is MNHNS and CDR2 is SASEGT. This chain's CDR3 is CASSEIHNEQFF. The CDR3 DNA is TGTGCCAGCAGTGAAATACACAATGAGCAGTTCTTC.

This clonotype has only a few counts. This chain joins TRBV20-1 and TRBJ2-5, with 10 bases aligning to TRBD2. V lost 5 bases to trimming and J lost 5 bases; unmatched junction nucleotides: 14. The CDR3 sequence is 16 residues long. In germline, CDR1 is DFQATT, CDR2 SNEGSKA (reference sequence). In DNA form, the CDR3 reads TGCAGTGCTCCTCAGCGGAGTAGCGGGAGGTTGGAGACCCAGTACTTC. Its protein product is CSAPQRSSGRLETQYF.

The chain's CDR3 is CASSARPTSGIQETQYF. DNA of the CDR3: TGTGCCAGCAGTGCGCGCCCGACTAGCGGGATCCAAGAGACCCAGTACTTC. This sequence joins TRBV28 and TRBJ2-5; 11 nucleotides line up with TRBD2. V gave up 5 bases and J gave up 1 base; unmatched junction bases: 9. Germline V gene lookup returns CDR1 MDHEN and CDR2 SYDVKM. This CDR3 is 17 amino acids long.

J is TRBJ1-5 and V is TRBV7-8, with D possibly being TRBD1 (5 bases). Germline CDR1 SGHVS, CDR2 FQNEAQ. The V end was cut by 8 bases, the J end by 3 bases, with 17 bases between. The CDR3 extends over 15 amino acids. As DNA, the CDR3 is TGTGCCAGCGCCACCCAGGGAAGGAACAATCAGCCCCAGCATTTT. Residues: CASATQGRNNQPQHF. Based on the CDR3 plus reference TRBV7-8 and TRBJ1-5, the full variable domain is GAGVSQSPRYKVAKRGQDVALRCDPISGHVSLFWYQQALGQGPEFLTYFQNEAQLDKSGLPSDRFFAERPEGSVSTLKIQRTQQEDSAVYLCASATQGRNNQPQHFGDGTRLSIL.

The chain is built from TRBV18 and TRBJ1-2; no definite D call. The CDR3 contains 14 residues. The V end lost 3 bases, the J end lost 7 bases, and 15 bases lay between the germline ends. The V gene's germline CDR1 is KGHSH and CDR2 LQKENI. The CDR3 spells CASSPTDNGSGYTF. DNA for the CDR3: TGTGCCAGCTCACCCACCGATAATGGGAGTGGCTACACCTTC.

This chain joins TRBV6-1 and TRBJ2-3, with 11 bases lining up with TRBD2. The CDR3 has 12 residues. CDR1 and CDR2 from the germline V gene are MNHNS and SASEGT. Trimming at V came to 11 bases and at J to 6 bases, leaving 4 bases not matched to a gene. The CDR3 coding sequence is TGTGCCGGGGGGACTAGCGGTGATACGCAGTATTTT. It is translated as CAGGTSGDTQYF.

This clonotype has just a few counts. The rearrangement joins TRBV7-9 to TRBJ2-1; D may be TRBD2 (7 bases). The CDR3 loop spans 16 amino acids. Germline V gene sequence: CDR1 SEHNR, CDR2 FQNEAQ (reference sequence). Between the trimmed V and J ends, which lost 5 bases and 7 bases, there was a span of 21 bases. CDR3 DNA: TGTGCCAGCAGCATCGGGGGGCTAGGCGTGATGAATGAGCAGTTCTTC. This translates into CASSIGGLGVMNEQFF.

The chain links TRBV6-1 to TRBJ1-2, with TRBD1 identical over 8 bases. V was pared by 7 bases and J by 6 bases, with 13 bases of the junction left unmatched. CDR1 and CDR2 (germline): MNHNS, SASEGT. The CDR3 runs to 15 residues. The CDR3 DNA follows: TGTGCCAGCACCAAAGGGTCAGGGGGCCGCAATGGCTACACCTTC. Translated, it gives CASTKGSGGRNGYTF.

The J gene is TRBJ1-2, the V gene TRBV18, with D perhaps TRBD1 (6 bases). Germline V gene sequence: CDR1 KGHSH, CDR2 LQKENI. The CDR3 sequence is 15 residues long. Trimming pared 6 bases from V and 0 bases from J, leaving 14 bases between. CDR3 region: CASSSTGGANYGYTF. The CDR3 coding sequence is TGTGCCAGCTCGTCGACAGGAGGTGCTAACTATGGCTACACCTTC.

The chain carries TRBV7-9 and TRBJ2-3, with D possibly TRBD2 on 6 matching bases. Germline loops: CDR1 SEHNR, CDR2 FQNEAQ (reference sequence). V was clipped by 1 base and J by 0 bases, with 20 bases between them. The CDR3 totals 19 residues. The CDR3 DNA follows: TGTGCCAGCAGCTTAGAAGGATTAGCGGACCTTTCTAGCACAGATACGCAGTATTTT. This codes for CASSLEGLADLSSTDTQYF.

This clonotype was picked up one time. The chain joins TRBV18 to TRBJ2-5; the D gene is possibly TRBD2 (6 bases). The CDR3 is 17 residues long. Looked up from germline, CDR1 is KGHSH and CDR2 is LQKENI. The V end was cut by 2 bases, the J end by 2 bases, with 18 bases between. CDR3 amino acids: CASSPGRQGRLQETQYF. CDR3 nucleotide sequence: TGTGCCAGCTCACCAGGGAGGCAGGGTCGTCTACAAGAGACCCAGTACTTC.

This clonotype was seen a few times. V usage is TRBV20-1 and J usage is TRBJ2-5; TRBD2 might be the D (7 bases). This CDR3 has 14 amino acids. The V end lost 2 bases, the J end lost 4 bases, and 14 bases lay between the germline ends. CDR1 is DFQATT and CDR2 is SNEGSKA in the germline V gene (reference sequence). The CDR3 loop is CSARTGRVSETQYF. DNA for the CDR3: TGCAGTGCTAGAACAGGGAGGGTATCAGAGACCCAGTACTTC.

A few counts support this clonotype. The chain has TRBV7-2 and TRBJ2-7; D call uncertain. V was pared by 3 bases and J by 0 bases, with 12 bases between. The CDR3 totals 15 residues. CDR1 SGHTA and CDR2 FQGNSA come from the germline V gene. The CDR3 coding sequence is TGTGCCAGCAGCTTTGGAAGTGGGATCTCCTACGAGCAGTACTTC. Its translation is CASSFGSGISYEQYF.

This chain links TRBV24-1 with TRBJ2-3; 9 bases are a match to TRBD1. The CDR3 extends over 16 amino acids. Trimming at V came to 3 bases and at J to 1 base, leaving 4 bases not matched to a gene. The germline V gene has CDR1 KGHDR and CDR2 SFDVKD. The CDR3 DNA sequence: TGTGCCACCAGTGATCCCCGGGACAGGGGCACAGATACGCAGTATTTT. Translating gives CATSDPRDRGTDTQYF.

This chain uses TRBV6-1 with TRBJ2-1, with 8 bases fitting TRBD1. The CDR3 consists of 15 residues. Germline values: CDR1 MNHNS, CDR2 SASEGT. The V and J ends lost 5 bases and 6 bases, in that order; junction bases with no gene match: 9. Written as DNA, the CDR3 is TGTGCCAGCAGTCCCCGAGACAGGGGAGGCAATGAGCAGTTCTTC. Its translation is CASSPRDRGGNEQFF.

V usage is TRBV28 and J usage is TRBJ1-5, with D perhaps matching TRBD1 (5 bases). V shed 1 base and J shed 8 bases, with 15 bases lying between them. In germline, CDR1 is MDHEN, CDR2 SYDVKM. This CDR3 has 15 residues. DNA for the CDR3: TGTGCCAGCAGTTTATTCAGGGATGGACTGAAGCCCCAGCATTTT. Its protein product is CASSLFRDGLKPQHF.

The CDR3 region has the DNA TGTGCCAGCAGCGAGTACACAGATACGCAGTATTTT. Its protein product is CASSEYTDTQYF. The rearrangement joins TRBV7-9 to TRBJ2-3; D not resolved. The germline V gene encodes CDR1 SEHNR and CDR2 FQNEAQ (reference sequence). V lost 5 bases and J lost 2, with 5 bases in between. CDR3 length equals 12 residues.